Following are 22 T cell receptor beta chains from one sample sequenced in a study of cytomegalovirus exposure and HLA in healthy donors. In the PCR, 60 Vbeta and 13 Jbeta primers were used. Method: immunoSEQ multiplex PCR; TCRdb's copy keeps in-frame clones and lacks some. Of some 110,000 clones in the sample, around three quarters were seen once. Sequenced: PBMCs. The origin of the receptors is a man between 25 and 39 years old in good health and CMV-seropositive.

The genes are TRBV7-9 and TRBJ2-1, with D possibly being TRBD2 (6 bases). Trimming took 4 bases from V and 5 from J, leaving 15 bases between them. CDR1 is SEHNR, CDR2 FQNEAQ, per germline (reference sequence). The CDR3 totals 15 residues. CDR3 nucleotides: TGTGCCAGCAGCTCCTTTGCGGGGATTCACAATGAGCAGTTCTTC. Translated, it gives CASSSFAGIHNEQFF.

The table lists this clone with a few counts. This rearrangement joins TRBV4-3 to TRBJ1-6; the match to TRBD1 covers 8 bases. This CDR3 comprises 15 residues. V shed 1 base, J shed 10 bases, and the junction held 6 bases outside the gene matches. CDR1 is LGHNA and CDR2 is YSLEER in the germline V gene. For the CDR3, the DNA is TGCGCCAGCAGCCAAGGGACAGGGCTTCGCTCACCCCTCCACTTT. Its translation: CASSQGTGLRSPLHF.

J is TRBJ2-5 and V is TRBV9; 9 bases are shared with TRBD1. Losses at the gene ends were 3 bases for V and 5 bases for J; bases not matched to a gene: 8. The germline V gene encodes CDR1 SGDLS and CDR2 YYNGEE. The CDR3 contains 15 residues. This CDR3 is CASSGDRDQGETQYF. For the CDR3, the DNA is TGTGCCAGCAGCGGGGACAGGGACCAGGGCGAGACCCAGTACTTC. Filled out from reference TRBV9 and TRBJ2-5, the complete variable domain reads DSGVTQTPKHLITATGQRVTLRCSPRSGDLSVYWYQQSLDQGLQFLIQYYNGEERAKGNILERFSAQQFPDLHSELNLSSLELGDSALYFCASSGDRDQGETQYFGPGTRLLVL.

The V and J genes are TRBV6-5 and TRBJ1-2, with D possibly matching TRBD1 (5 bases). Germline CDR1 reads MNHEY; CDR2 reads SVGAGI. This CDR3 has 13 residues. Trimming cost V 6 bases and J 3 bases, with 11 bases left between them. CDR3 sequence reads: CASRPDRHYGYTF. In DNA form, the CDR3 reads TGTGCCAGCAGACCCGACAGACACTATGGCTACACCTTC.

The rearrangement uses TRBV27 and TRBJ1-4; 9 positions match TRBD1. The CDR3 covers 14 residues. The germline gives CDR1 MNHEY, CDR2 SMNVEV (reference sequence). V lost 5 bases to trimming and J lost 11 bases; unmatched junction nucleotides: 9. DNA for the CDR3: TGTGCCAGCAGTCAAGGACAGGGGAGGTCTAAACTGTTTTTT. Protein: CASSQGQGRSKLFF.

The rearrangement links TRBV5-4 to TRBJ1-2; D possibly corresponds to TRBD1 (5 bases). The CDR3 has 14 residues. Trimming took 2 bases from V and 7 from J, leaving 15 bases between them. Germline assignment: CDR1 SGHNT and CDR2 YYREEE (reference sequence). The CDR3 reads CASSFQGQGSGYTF. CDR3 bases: TGTGCCAGCAGCTTTCAAGGGCAGGGAAGTGGCTACACCTTC.

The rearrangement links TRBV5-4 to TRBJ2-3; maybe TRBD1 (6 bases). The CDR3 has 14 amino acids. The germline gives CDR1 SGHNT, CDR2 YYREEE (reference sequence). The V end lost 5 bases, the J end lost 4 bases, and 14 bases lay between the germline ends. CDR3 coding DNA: TGTGCCAGCAGAGTGGACAGAGAGTCAGATACGCAGTATTTT. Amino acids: CASRVDRESDTQYF.

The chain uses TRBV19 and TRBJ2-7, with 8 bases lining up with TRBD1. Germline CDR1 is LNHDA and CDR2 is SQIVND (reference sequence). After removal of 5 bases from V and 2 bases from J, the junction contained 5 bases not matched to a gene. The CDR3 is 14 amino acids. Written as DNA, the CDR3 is TGTGCCAGTAGTTTGGGGGGACAGGCCTACGAGCAGTACTTC. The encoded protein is CASSLGGQAYEQYF.

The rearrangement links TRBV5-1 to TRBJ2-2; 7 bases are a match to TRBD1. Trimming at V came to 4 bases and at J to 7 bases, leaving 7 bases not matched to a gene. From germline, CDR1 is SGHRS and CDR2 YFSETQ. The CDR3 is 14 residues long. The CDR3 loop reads CASSIDRVDGELFF. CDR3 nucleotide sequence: TGCGCCAGCAGCATCGACAGGGTAGACGGGGAGCTGTTTTTT.

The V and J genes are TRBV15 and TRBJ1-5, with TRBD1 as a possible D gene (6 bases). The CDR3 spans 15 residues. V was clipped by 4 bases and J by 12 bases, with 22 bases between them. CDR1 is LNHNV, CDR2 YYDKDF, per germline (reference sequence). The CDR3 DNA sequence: TGTGCCACCAGCAAAACCACAGGGCGGTCGGGGCTCCAGCATTTT. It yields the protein CATSKTTGRSGLQHF.

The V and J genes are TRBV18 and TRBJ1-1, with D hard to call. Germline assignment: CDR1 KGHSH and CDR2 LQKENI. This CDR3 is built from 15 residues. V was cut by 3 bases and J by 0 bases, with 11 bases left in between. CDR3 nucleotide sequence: TGTGCCAGCTCACCCACAACAATATTGAACACTGAAGCTTTCTTT. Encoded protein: CASSPTTILNTEAFF.

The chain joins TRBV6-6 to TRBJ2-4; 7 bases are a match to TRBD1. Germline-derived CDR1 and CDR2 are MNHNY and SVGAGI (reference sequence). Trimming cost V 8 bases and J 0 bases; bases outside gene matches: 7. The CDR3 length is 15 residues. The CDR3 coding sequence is TGTGCCAGCGCAACAGGGGAATTAGCCAAAAACATTCAGTACTTC. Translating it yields CASATGELAKNIQYF.

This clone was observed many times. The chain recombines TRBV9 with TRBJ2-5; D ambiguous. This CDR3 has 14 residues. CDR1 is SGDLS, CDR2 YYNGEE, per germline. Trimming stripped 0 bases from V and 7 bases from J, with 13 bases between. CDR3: CASSVDNSYPTQYF. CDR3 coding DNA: TGTGCCAGCAGCGTAGATAATAGTTATCCGACCCAGTACTTC.

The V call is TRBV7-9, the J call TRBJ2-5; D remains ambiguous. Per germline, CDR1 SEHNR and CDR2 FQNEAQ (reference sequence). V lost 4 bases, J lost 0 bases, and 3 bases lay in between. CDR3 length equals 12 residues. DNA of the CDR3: TGTGCCAGCAGCTCATACCAAGAGACCCAGTACTTC. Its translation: CASSSYQETQYF. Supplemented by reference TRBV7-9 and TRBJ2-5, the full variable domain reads DTGVSQNPRHKITKRGQNVTFRCDPISEHNRLYWYRQTLGQGPEFLTYFQNEAQLEKSRLLSDRFSAERPKGSFSTLEIQRTEQGDSAMYLCASSSYQETQYFGPGTRLLVL.

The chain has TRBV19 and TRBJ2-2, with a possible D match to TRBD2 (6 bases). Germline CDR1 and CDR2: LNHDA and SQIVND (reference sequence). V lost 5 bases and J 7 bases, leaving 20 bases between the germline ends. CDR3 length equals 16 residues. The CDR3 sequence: CASSPQGFHGGGELFF. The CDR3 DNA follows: TGTGCCAGTAGTCCCCAGGGTTTCCACGGGGGCGGGGAGCTGTTTTTT.

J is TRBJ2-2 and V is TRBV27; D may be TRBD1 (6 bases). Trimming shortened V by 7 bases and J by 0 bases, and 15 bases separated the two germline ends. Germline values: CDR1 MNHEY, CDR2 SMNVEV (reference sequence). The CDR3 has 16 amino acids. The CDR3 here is CASNLQGSANTGELFF. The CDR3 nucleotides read TGTGCCAGCAATCTACAGGGTTCCGCGAACACCGGGGAGCTGTTTTTT.

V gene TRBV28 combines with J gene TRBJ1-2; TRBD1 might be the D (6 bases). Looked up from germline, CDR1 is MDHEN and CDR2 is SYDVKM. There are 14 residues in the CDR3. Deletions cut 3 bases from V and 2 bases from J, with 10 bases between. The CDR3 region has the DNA TGTGCCAGCAGTTTGCCAGGGGAGAACTATGGCTACACCTTC. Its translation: CASSLPGENYGYTF.

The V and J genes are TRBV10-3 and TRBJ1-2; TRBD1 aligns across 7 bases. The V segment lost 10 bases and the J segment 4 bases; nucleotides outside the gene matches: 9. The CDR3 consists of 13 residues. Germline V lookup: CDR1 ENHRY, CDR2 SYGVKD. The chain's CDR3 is CATATGKGYGYTF. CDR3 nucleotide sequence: TGTGCCACCGCGACAGGGAAGGGCTATGGCTACACCTTC.

The CDR3 sequence is CASSADRTGANVLTF. CDR3 coding DNA: TGTGCCAGCAGCGCGGACAGGACTGGGGCCAACGTCCTGACTTTC. The rearrangement links TRBV5-4 to TRBJ2-6, with 7 bases aligning to TRBD1. Germline lookup yields CDR1 SGHNT and CDR2 YYREEE (reference sequence). Trimming took 4 bases from V and 2 from J; bases not matched to a gene: 3. CDR3 length: 15 amino acids.

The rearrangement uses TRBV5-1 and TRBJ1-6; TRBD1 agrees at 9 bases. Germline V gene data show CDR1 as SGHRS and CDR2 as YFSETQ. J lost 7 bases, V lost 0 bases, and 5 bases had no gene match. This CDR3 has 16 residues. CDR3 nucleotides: TGCGCCAGCAGCTTGGATTTTGGGACAGGGAATTCACCCCTCCACTTT. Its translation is CASSLDFGTGNSPLHF.

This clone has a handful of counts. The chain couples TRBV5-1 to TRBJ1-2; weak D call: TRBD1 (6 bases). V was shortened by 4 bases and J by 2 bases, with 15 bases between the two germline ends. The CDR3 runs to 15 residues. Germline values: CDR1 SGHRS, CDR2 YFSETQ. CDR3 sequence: CASSPRAGVNYGYTF. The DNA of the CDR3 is TGCGCCAGCAGCCCCCGGGCAGGGGTCAACTATGGCTACACCTTC.

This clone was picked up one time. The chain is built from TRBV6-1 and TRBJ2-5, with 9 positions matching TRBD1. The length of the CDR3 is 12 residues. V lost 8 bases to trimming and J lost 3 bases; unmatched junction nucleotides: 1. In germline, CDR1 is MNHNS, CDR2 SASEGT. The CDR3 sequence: CASRTGEETQYF. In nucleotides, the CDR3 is TGTGCCAGCCGGACAGGGGAAGAGACCCAGTACTTC.